Listed here are 14 T cell receptor beta chains from one sample, sequenced in a study of control samples from healthy donors and cancer patients. The table came from immunoSEQ multiplex PCR; TCRdb's copy has only in-frame clones and leaves some out. The table has approximately 54,000 clones, 85% to 90% seen once. Source material: PBMCs. Every receptor here comes from a man aged 45-65 years with head and neck cancer.

The chain has TRBV6-5 and TRBJ2-4; the match to TRBD1 covers 9 bases. Trimming took 11 bases from V and 6 from J; bases not matched to a gene: 8. CDR3 size: 13 residues. Germline V gene lookup returns CDR1 MNHEY and CDR2 SVGAGI. The CDR3 bases are TGTGCCGGAGAGACAGGGGGGTTAAACATTCAGTACTTC. Residues: CAGETGGLNIQYF.

The J gene is TRBJ1-1, the V gene TRBV3-1 (or the pseudogene TRBV3-2); D uncertain. The CDR3 runs to 13 residues. V was shortened by 0 bases and J by 10 bases, with 12 bases between the two germline ends. Germline-derived CDR1 and CDR2 are LGHDT and YNNKEL (reference sequence). The CDR3 nucleotides read TGTGCCAGCAGCCAAGAGCGGGGAGGGAGAGCTTTCTTT. Protein product: CASSQERGGRAFF.

The CDR3 spells CASSPRGGEEKLFF. CDR3 sequence (DNA): TGTGCCAGCTCACCTCGGGGTGGCGAGGAAAAACTGTTTTTT. The chain combines TRBV18 with TRBJ1-4, with D hard to call. V dropped 3 bases and J dropped 8 bases, with 13 bases sitting between them. The CDR3 covers 14 residues. Germline V CDR1 and CDR2: KGHSH, LQKENI.

This clone has only one observation. The rearrangement links TRBV19 to TRBJ2-1; 8 nucleotides match TRBD2. Germline CDR1 and CDR2: LNHDA and SQIVND (reference sequence). The CDR3 has 17 amino acids. Germline trimming cut 7 bases from V and 4 bases from J; bases unmatched to any gene: 15. The CDR3 DNA sequence: TGTGCCAGTACCTCAATCGTGGGACTAGGACCGTACAATGAGCAGTTCTTC. It codes for CASTSIVGLGPYNEQFF.

This chain joins TRBV11-2 and TRBJ2-3, with TRBD1 matching over 12 bases. V shed 7 bases and J 5 bases; nucleotides not matched to a gene: 10. Germline V gives CDR1 SGHAT, CDR2 FQNNGV. CDR3 size: 16 residues. As DNA, the CDR3 is TGTGCCAGCACCGGAGGGACAGGGGGCATTCTAGATACGCAGTATTTT. Protein: CASTGGTGGILDTQYF. Combining the CDR3 with reference TRBV11-2 and TRBJ2-3 gives the whole variable domain EAGVAQSPRYKIIEKRQSVAFWCNPISGHATLYWYQQILGQGPKLLIQFQNNGVVDDSQLPKDRFSAERLKGVDSTLKIQPAKLEDSAVYLCASTGGTGGILDTQYFGPGTRLTVL.

This clone was seen only a few times. The chain carries TRBV6-6 and TRBJ1-5; 10 nucleotides match TRBD1. Germline V gene data show CDR1 as MNHNY and CDR2 as SVGAGI (reference sequence). V lost 5 bases to trimming and J lost 4 bases; unmatched junction nucleotides: 8. This CDR3 comprises 16 residues. DNA of the CDR3: TGTGCCAGCAGTCACGGGACAGGGGTCAGTAATCAGCCCCAGCATTTT. As protein: CASSHGTGVSNQPQHF.

The rearrangement uses TRBV7-9 and TRBJ2-7; tentatively, D is TRBD2 (5 bases). The germline gives CDR1 SEHNR, CDR2 FQNEAQ (reference sequence). V lost 1 base and J lost 7, with 8 bases in between. The CDR3 covers 12 residues. CDR3: CASSLGGWEQYF. In DNA form, the CDR3 reads TGTGCCAGCAGCTTAGGAGGGTGGGAGCAGTACTTC.

V is TRBV4-3 and J is TRBJ2-7; D may be TRBD2 (6 bases). This CDR3 region has 17 residues. Germline loops: CDR1 LGHNA, CDR2 YSLEER. Trimming pared 1 base from V and 6 bases from J, leaving 22 bases between. The CDR3 coding sequence is TGCGCCAGCAGCCAAGGGTTTTCGACGGGGGATTCTAGCGAGCAGTACTTC. Protein sequence: CASSQGFSTGDSSEQYF.

The rearrangement links TRBV11-1 to TRBJ2-3, with no clear D. The CDR3 extends over 14 amino acids. Trimming shortened V by 5 bases and J by 2 bases, and 11 bases separated the two germline ends. The V gene's germline CDR1 is SGHAT and CDR2 FQDESV (reference sequence). The CDR3: CASSPEWATDTQYF. The CDR3 DNA follows: TGTGCCAGCAGCCCTGAGTGGGCCACAGATACGCAGTATTTT.

The rearrangement links TRBV14 to TRBJ2-7, with no clear D. The V and J ends lost 1 base and 1 base respectively, with 11 bases between them. This CDR3 has 15 amino acids. Germline lookup yields CDR1 SGHDN and CDR2 FVKESK. The DNA of the CDR3 is TGTGCCAGCAGCCAAGTTGGGTCAGGTTCCTACGAGCAGTACTTC. Translating gives CASSQVGSGSYEQYF.

This clone was seen once. This sequence joins TRBV2 and TRBJ2-2, with D maybe TRBD1 (5 bases). Germline-derived CDR1 and CDR2 are SNHLY and FYNNEI. There are 15 residues in the CDR3. V lost 7 bases to trimming and J lost 3 bases, with 15 bases between them. The CDR3 bases are TGTGCCAGCATTGGGTTGGGGCCCGACACCGGGGAGCTGTTTTTT. Translated, it gives CASIGLGPDTGELFF. Supplemented by reference TRBV2 and TRBJ2-2, the full variable domain reads EPEVTQTPSHQVTQMGQEVILRCVPISNHLYFYWYRQILGQKVEFLVSFYNNEISEKSEIFDDQFSVERPDGSNFTLKIRSTKLEDSAMYFCASIGLGPDTGELFFGEGSRLTVL.

J is TRBJ1-2 and V is TRBV5-1; D may be TRBD1 (6 bases). The CDR3 is 14 amino acids. The ends were cut back, 0 bases at V and 5 bases at J, with 11 bases in the middle. The V gene's germline CDR1 is SGHRS and CDR2 YFSETQ. For the CDR3, the DNA is TGCGCCAGCAGCTTGGGGCAGGGGCGGTATGGCTACACCTTC. Its protein product is CASSLGQGRYGYTF.

The chain employs TRBV7-2 and TRBJ2-5; 10 positions match TRBD1. Germline trimming cut 3 bases from V and 5 bases from J; bases unmatched to any gene: 6. The germline CDR1 and CDR2 sequences are SGHTA and FQGNSA. This CDR3 has 15 amino acids. The DNA of the CDR3 is TGTGCCAGCAGCTTGACAGGGGGCAGGTTGGAGACCCAGTACTTC. It specifies CASSLTGGRLETQYF.

The genes are TRBV12-5 and TRBJ1-5, with D unresolved. From germline, CDR1 is LGHNT and CDR2 FRNRAP. There are 12 residues in the CDR3. Trimming shortened V by 7 bases and J by 6 bases, and 10 bases separated the two germline ends. The CDR3 protein is CASVGVSQPQHF. As DNA, the CDR3 is TGTGCTAGTGTTGGAGTAAGTCAGCCCCAGCATTTT.